The rows below give T cell receptor beta chains drawn from one sample of a study of OX40 agonist ivuxolimab in advanced cancers. Some clones are missing from TCRdb's copy, which holds only in-frame ones; the method was immunoSEQ multiplex PCR. Here the sample spans about 50,000 clones, 88% being singletons. The sample in question was CD4+ or CD8+ T cells sorted from blood, obtained in a trial of the OX40 agonist ivuxolimab. These receptors were taken from an adult with an advanced solid tumor such as melanoma, head and neck, liver or kidney cancer. Each CDR3 is given with its conserved first and last residue. Fields, in order: clone size, J gene, D gene, V gene, CDR3 protein, CDR3 DNA. A D gene is named only where the DNA matches it firmly. Clone size is given for some rows only: seen once, a few or many times, or a class if the clone is expanded.

clone_size: NA; j_call: TRBJ1-3; d_call: NA; v_call: TRBV19; cdr3_aa: CASRLPSGNTIYF; cdr3_nt: TGTGCCAGTAGGCTACCATCCGGAAACACCATATATTTT
clone_size: NA; j_call: TRBJ2-1; d_call: NA; v_call: TRBV5-4; cdr3_aa: CASSPGTTRSWLVGDEQFF; cdr3_nt: TGTGCCAGCAGCCCGGGGACCACCCGGAGTTGGCTGGTCGGGGATGAGCAGTTCTTC
clone_size: NA; j_call: TRBJ2-2; d_call: TRBD2; v_call: TRBV19; cdr3_aa: CASSFGAGVTGELFF; cdr3_nt: TGTGCCAGTAGTTTTGGGGCGGGAGTTACCGGGGAGCTGTTTTTT
clone_size: once; j_call: TRBJ2-7; d_call: NA; v_call: TRBV5-4; cdr3_aa: CASSFNRVREQYF; cdr3_nt: TGTGCCAGCAGCTTTAACAGGGTCCGCGAGCAGTACTTC
clone_size: few; j_call: TRBJ1-2; d_call: TRBD1; v_call: TRBV6-6; cdr3_aa: CASSYYWTGPLDTF; cdr3_nt: TGTGCCAGCAGTTACTATTGGACAGGCCCCTTGGACACCTTC
clone_size: NA; j_call: TRBJ2-7; d_call: TRBD2; v_call: TRBV19; cdr3_aa: CASSPRGLAGGPGSYEQYF; cdr3_nt: TGTGCCAGTAGTCCCCGGGGACTAGCGGGAGGGCCGGGCTCCTACGAGCAGTACTTC
clone_size: NA; j_call: TRBJ2-3; d_call: TRBD1; v_call: TRBV19; cdr3_aa: CASRGRGGDTQYF; cdr3_nt: TGTGCCAGCAGGGGGCGAGGGGGAGATACGCAGTATTTT
clone_size: few; j_call: TRBJ1-4; d_call: TRBD1; v_call: TRBV30; cdr3_aa: CAWSGQGGEKLFF; cdr3_nt: TGTGCCTGGAGTGGTCAGGGGGGCGAAAAACTGTTTTTT
clone_size: NA; j_call: TRBJ1-2; d_call: NA; v_call: TRBV25-1; cdr3_aa: CASSEVGGAMSF; cdr3_nt: TGTGCCAGCAGTGAAGTTGGCGGGGCGATGTCCTTC
clone_size: NA; j_call: TRBJ2-5; d_call: NA; v_call: TRBV11-2; cdr3_aa: CASSLGNSYQETQYF; cdr3_nt: TGTGCCAGCAGCTTAGGCAACAGTTACCAAGAGACCCAGTACTTC
clone_size: few; j_call: TRBJ1-2; d_call: NA; v_call: TRBV19; cdr3_aa: CASSKGAGPYGYTF; cdr3_nt: TGTGCCAGTAGTAAGGGTGCCGGGCCCTATGGCTACACCTTC
clone_size: NA; j_call: TRBJ2-2; d_call: NA; v_call: TRBV5-4; cdr3_aa: CASSLGRAETNTGELFF; cdr3_nt: TGTGCCAGCAGCTTGGGACGGGCAGAAACGAACACCGGGGAGCTGTTTTTT
clone_size: NA; j_call: TRBJ2-1; d_call: TRBD2; v_call: TRBV7-2; cdr3_aa: CASSFSGISYNEQFF; cdr3_nt: TGTGCCAGCAGCTTTAGCGGGATTTCCTACAATGAGCAGTTCTTC
clone_size: NA; j_call: TRBJ1-2; d_call: NA; v_call: TRBV6-5; cdr3_aa: CASSLGPDRNYGYTF; cdr3_nt: TGTGCCAGCAGTCTCGGTCCCGACAGAAACTATGGCTACACCTTC
clone_size: NA; j_call: TRBJ1-1; d_call: NA; v_call: TRBV6-1; cdr3_aa: CASRASKGTEAFF; cdr3_nt: TGTGCCAGCAGGGCCTCGAAGGGCACTGAAGCTTTCTTT
clone_size: NA; j_call: TRBJ1-4; d_call: NA; v_call: TRBV5-1; cdr3_aa: CASSSQGTTNEKLFF; cdr3_nt: TGCGCCAGCAGCTCCCAGGGTACAACTAATGAAAAACTGTTTTTT
clone_size: NA; j_call: TRBJ2-1; d_call: TRBD2; v_call: TRBV5-1; cdr3_aa: CASSLAGLAGGYSYNEQFF; cdr3_nt: TGCGCCAGCAGCTTGGCCGGACTAGCGGGAGGGTACTCCTACAATGAGCAGTTCTTC
clone_size: few; j_call: TRBJ1-1; d_call: NA; v_call: TRBV6-6; cdr3_aa: CASSLPMAEAFF; cdr3_nt: TGTGCCAGCAGCCTTCCAATGGCTGAAGCTTTCTTT
clone_size: NA; j_call: TRBJ1-3; d_call: NA; v_call: TRBV5-6; cdr3_aa: CASSGALISGNTIYF; cdr3_nt: TGTGCCAGCAGCGGGGCCTTGATCTCTGGAAACACCATATATTTT
clone_size: NA; j_call: TRBJ2-5; d_call: TRBD1; v_call: TRBV11-3; cdr3_aa: CASSLGGGQGRQETQYF; cdr3_nt: TGTGCCAGCAGCTTAGGGGGAGGACAGGGTCGACAAGAGACCCAGTACTTC
clone_size: NA; j_call: TRBJ2-7; d_call: TRBD2; v_call: TRBV2; cdr3_aa: CASSLVPGLAGGEQYF; cdr3_nt: TGTGCCAGCAGCCTAGTACCGGGACTAGCGGGAGGGGAGCAGTACTTC
clone_size: NA; j_call: TRBJ1-2; d_call: TRBD1; v_call: TRBV30; cdr3_aa: CAWGRQGANGYTF; cdr3_nt: TGTGCCTGGGGGAGACAGGGGGCGAATGGCTACACCTTC
clone_size: NA; j_call: TRBJ2-7; d_call: NA; v_call: TRBV4-1; cdr3_aa: CASSQGPPGTPPYEQYF; cdr3_nt: TGCGCCAGCAGCCAAGGGCCCCCGGGGACACCTCCCTACGAGCAGTACTTC
clone_size: NA; j_call: TRBJ2-7; d_call: TRBD2; v_call: TRBV12-5; cdr3_aa: CASGPCWGGLAGATSSYEQYF; cdr3_nt: TGTGCTAGTGGTCCCTGTTGGGGGGGACTAGCGGGAGCTACAAGCTCCTACGAGCAGTACTTC
clone_size: few; j_call: TRBJ1-1; d_call: NA; v_call: TRBV15; cdr3_aa: CATSSQGDTEAFF; cdr3_nt: TGTGCCACCAGCAGCCAAGGTGACACTGAAGCTTTCTTT
clone_size: NA; j_call: TRBJ1-2; d_call: NA; v_call: TRBV28; cdr3_aa: CASTTLARGYTF; cdr3_nt: TGTGCCAGCACAACTTTAGCACGCGGCTACACCTTC
clone_size: once; j_call: TRBJ2-5; d_call: TRBD2; v_call: TRBV11-3; cdr3_aa: CASSPGLAVPSETQYF; cdr3_nt: TGTGCCAGCAGTCCGGGACTAGCGGTCCCGAGCGAGACCCAGTACTTC
clone_size: once; j_call: TRBJ2-3; d_call: NA; v_call: TRBV18; cdr3_aa: CASSPGGDTQYF; cdr3_nt: TGTGCCAGCTCACCGGGAGGAGATACGCAGTATTTT